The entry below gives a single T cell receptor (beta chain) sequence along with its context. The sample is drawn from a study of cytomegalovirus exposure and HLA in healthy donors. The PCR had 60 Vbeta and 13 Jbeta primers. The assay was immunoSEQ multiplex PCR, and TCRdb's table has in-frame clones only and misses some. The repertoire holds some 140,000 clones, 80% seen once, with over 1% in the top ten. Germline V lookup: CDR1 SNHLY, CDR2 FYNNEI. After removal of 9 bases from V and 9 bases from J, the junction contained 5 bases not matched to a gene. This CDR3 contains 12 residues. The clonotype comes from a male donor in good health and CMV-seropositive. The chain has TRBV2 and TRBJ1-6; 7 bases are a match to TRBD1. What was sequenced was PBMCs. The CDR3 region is CARSTGISPLHF. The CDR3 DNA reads TGTGCCAGGTCGACAGGGATTTCACCCCTCCACTTT.